One and the same sample provided the 5 T cell receptor beta chains below, sequenced in a study of OX40 agonist ivuxolimab in advanced cancers. Clones were read by immunoSEQ multiplex PCR, and TCRdb kept only the in-frame ones, dropping some. The profile shows 96,000 or so clones, roughly four fifths of them singletons. Sequences were derived from CD4+ or CD8+ T cells sorted from blood, sampled in a trial of the OX40 agonist ivuxolimab. These receptors came from an adult with an advanced solid tumor such as melanoma, head and neck, liver or kidney cancer.

V and J are TRBV11-2 and TRBJ2-3; TRBD2 might be the D (5 bases). This CDR3 has 13 residues. Germline values: CDR1 SGHAT, CDR2 FQNNGV. With 5 bases removed from V and 5 bases from J, the gap between germline ends came to 11 bases. As DNA, the CDR3 is TGTGCCAGCAGCCCCGGGCGGGTAGATACGCAGTATTTT. This sequence encodes CASSPGRVDTQYF. Together with reference TRBV11-2 and TRBJ2-3, the CDR3 gives the full variable domain: EAGVAQSPRYKIIEKRQSVAFWCNPISGHATLYWYQQILGQGPKLLIQFQNNGVVDDSQLPKDRFSAERLKGVDSTLKIQPAKLEDSAVYLCASSPGRVDTQYFGPGTRLTVL.

The chain uses TRBV6-6 and TRBJ1-4; possible D gene TRBD1, 5 bases. This CDR3 is 14 amino acids long. Germline CDR1 and CDR2: MNHNY and SVGAGI (reference sequence). Trimming shortened V by 4 bases and J by 8 bases, and 14 bases separated the two germline ends. CDR3 bases: TGTGCCAGCAGTTCCAATGCAGGGTGGGAAAAACTGTTTTTT. It yields the protein CASSSNAGWEKLFF.

This clone was recorded once. This chain joins TRBV29-1 and TRBJ1-1; D unclear. CDR3 size: 14 residues. V was pared by 7 bases and J by 1 base, with 16 bases between. Germline values: CDR1 SQVTM, CDR2 ANQGSEA. The CDR3 DNA reads as TGCAGCGGAGGACCTGCGACCTCGAACACTGAAGCTTTCTTT. Translating it yields CSGGPATSNTEAFF.

This clone was recorded only once. J is TRBJ1-1 and V is TRBV7-9; 7 bases are a match to TRBD1. Germline V gene lookup returns CDR1 SEHNR and CDR2 FQNEAQ (reference sequence). Trimming cost V 4 bases and J 5 bases; bases outside gene matches: 16. CDR3 length: 17 residues. In nucleotides, the CDR3 is TGTGCCAGCAGCTCTAGACCCGGGACAGAAGAGGGAACTGAAGCTTTCTTT. Translation gives CASSSRPGTEEGTEAFF.

This clone appeared a single time. The CDR3 nucleotides are TGTGCCACTCCGGACAAAAGGTATCAGCCCCAGCATTTT. Protein sequence: CATPDKRYQPQHF. The chain joins TRBV19 to TRBJ1-5, with D tentatively TRBD1 (5 bases). The CDR3 is 13 residues long. The V gene lost 10 bases and the J gene lost 5 bases, with 15 bases spanning the gap. Germline CDR1 reads LNHDA; CDR2 reads SQIVND (reference sequence).